This T cell receptor beta chain was sequenced in a study of blood T cells in healthy people across ages. Study-level points and caveats: It was held that the diversity estimates obtained from one million T cells were underestimates.

The second PCR ran roughly 6 to 11 cycles with a sample-barcoded 5' primer and J-beta primers. Each of the cDNA molecules was tagged by a template-switch adaptor with 12 random nucleotides. TCRdb processed the 5' RACE reads anew with MiXCR; each CDR3 protein has one entry. The sample carries 550,000 to 750,000 distinct CDR3 sequences, around 21% recorded once. The length of the CDR3 is 14 residues. Germline V gives CDR1 SGHNT, CDR2 YYREEE (reference sequence). The V segment lost 0 bases and the J segment 3 bases; nucleotides outside the gene matches: 3. This clonotype was recorded many times. Its antigen is undetermined. Extraction of total RNA produced a minimum of 5.5 micrograms from each sample.

The clonotype was recovered from a man in his 70s in good health. This chain connects TRBV5-4 to TRBJ2-7; 7 bases line up with TRBD2. What was sequenced was blood. The CDR3 sequence: CASSLGGRVYEQYF. In DNA, the CDR3 is TGTGCCAGCAGCTTGGGCGGGAGAGTCTACGAGCAGTACTTC.